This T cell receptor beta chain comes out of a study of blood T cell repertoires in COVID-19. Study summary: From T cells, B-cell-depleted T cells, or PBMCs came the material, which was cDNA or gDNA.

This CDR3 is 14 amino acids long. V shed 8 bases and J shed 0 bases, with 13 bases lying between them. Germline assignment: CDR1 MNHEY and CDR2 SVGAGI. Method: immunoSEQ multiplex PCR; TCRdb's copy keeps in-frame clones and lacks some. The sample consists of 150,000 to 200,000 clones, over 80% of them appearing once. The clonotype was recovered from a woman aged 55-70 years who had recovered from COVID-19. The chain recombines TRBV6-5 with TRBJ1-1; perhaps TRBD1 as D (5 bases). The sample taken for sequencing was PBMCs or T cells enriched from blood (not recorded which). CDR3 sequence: CASFLGGMNTEAFF. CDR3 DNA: TGTGCCAGCTTTCTCGGGGGAATGAACACTGAAGCTTTCTTT.